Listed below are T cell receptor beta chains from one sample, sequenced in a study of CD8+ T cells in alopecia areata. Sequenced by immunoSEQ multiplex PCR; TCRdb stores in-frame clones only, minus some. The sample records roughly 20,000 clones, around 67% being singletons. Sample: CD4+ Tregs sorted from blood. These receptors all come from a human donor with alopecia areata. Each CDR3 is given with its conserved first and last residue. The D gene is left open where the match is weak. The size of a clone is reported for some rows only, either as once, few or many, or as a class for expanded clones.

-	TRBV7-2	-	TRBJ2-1	CASSAQVLGLNEQFF	TGTGCCAGCAGCGCACAGGTTTTGGGTTTGAATGAGCAGTTCTTC
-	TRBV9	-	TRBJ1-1	CASSEAGAEAFF	TGTGCCAGCAGCGAGGCAGGGGCTGAAGCTTTCTTT
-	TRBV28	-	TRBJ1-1	CASSPGGAKTEAFF	TGTGCCAGCAGCCCTGGGGGCGCTAAGACTGAAGCTTTCTTT
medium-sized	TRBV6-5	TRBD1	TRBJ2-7	CASSPRTGVSYEQYF	TGTGCCAGCAGCCCTAGGACAGGGGTTAGCTACGAGCAGTACTTC
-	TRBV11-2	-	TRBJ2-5	CASSLGETQYF	TGTGCCAGCAGCTTGGGAGAGACCCAGTACTTC
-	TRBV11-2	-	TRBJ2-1	CASSLGTYREGTDNEQFF	TGTGCCAGCAGCTTAGGTACCTACAGGGAAGGGACGGACAATGAGCAGTTCTTC
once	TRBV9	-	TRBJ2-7	CASSVSATAYEQYF	TGTGCCAGCAGCGTATCCGCAACAGCCTACGAGCAGTACTTC
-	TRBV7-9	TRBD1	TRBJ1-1	CASSTPGQDTEAFF	TGTGCCAGCAGCACTCCGGGACAGGACACTGAAGCTTTCTTT
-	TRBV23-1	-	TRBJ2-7	CASSPLPGASLYEQYF	TGCGCCAGCAGCCCCCTCCCGGGTGCTAGCTTATACGAGCAGTACTTC
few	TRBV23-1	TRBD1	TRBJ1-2	CASSQSDRNIDGYTF	TGCGCCAGCAGTCAATCGGACAGGAATATCGATGGCTACACCTTC
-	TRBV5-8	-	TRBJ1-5	CASSPIHSTTGLHQPQHF	TGTGCCAGCAGCCCAATACACTCGACGACAGGACTACATCAGCCCCAGCATTTT
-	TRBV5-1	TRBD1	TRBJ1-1	CASSLNTGGAAFF	TGCGCCAGCAGCTTAAATACAGGGGGCGCGGCTTTCTTT
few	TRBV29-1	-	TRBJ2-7	CSVGGDDFGKNRIYEQYF	TGCAGCGTTGGGGGGGATGATTTTGGGAAGAATAGAATTTACGAGCAGTACTTC
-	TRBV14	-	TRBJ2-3	CASSPIQGLPPTDTQYF	TGTGCCAGCAGCCCGATCCAAGGACTCCCCCCGACAGATACGCAGTATTTT
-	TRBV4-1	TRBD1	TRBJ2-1	CASSQVSGTARRYNEQFF	TGCGCCAGCAGCCAAGTATCCGGGACAGCAAGGCGATACAATGAGCAGTTCTTC
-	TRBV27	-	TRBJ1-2	CASSLPEGTNGYTF	TGTGCCAGCAGTTTACCGGAGGGAACCAATGGCTACACCTTC
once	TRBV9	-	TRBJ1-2	CASSVATGGYYGYTF	TGTGCCAGCAGCGTAGCTACGGGGGGGTACTATGGCTACACCTTC
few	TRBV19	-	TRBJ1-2	CASAGAGTNGYTF	TGTGCCAGTGCGGGGGCGGGGACGAATGGCTACACCTTC
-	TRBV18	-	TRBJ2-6	CASSRETVSASGANVLTF	TGTGCCAGCTCACGTGAGACCGTCAGTGCCTCTGGGGCCAACGTCCTGACTTTC
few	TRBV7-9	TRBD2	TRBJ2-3	CASSFYSLGLPGDTQYF	TGTGCCAGCAGCTTTTACTCCTTGGGACTACCCGGGGATACGCAGTATTTT
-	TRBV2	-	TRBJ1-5	CASSELTVSNQPQHF	TGTGCCAGCAGTGAATTAACGGTTTCCAATCAGCCCCAGCATTTT
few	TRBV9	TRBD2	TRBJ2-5	CASSAVGAGVETQYF	TGTGCCAGCAGCGCGGTCGGGGCGGGAGTGGAGACCCAGTACTTC
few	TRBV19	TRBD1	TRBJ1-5	CASGQVVQHF	TGTGCCAGTGGACAGGTTGTCCAGCATTTT
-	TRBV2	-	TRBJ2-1	CASSPRTATYNEQFF	TGTGCCAGCAGTCCCCGGACGGCTACCTACAATGAGCAGTTCTTC
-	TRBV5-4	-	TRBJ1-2	CASSGGTYYGYTF	TGTGCCAGCAGCGGGGGGACTTACTATGGCTACACCTTC
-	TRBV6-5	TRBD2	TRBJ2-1	CASRSSGLAWGNEQFF	TGTGCCAGCCGTTCGTCGGGACTAGCGTGGGGCAATGAGCAGTTCTTC
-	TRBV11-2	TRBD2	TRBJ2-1	CASSLRPSGWDEQFF	TGTGCCAGCAGCTTACGGCCTAGCGGCTGGGATGAGCAGTTCTTC
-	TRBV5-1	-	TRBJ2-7	CASSPLRGLSSYEQYF	TGCGCCAGCAGCCCTCTCCGGGGCCTAAGCTCCTACGAGCAGTACTTC
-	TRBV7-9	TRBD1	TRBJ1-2	CASSPSTGWSNYGYTF	TGTGCCAGCAGTCCATCGACAGGGTGGTCGAACTATGGCTACACCTTC
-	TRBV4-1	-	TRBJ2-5	CASSQARGGPRETQYF	TGCGCCAGCAGCCAGGCGCGCGGAGGGCCCCGAGAGACCCAGTACTTC
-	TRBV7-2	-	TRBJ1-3	CASSLQRLGNTIYF	TGTGCCAGCAGCTTACAACGCCTTGGAAACACCATATATTTT
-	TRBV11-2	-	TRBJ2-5	CASSFGSQETQYF	TGTGCCAGCAGCTTCGGCAGTCAAGAGACCCAGTACTTC
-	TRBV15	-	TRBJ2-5	CATSRAELTQYF	TGTGCCACCAGCAGGGCTGAGTTGACCCAGTACTTC
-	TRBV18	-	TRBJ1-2	CASSPPRNYGYTF	TGTGCCAGCTCACCCCCCAGAAACTATGGCTACACCTTC
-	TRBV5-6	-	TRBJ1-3	CASSLKGTIYF	TGTGCCAGCAGCTTGAAGGGCACCATATATTTT
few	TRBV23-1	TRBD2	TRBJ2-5	CASSWTERGDQETQYF	TGCGCCAGCAGTTGGACTGAGCGGGGGGACCAAGAGACCCAGTACTTC
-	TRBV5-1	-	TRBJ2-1	CASSSLGHEQFF	TGCGCCAGCAGCTCGTTGGGGCATGAGCAGTTCTTC
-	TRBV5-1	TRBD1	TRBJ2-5	CASRLDRGLGTQYF	TGCGCCAGCAGATTGGACAGGGGGCTTGGGACCCAGTACTTC
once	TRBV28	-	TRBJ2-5	CASRPGGNRKRTQYF	TGTGCCAGCAGACCCGGTGGAAACCGTAAGAGAACCCAGTACTTC
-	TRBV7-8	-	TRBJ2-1	CASSLPLSSYNEQFF	TGTGCCAGCAGCTTACCCTTGAGCTCCTACAATGAGCAGTTCTTC
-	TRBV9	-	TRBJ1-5	CASSVEGVNQPQHF	TGTGCCAGCAGCGTAGAAGGAGTAAATCAGCCCCAGCATTTT
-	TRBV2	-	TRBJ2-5	CASNTDIPKETQYF	TGTGCCAGCAATACGGACATACCCAAAGAGACCCAGTACTTC
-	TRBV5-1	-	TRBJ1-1	CASSFGNTEAFF	TGCGCCAGCAGCTTTGGTAACACTGAAGCTTTCTTT
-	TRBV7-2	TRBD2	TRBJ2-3	CASSLQREDTQYF	TGTGCCAGCAGCCTACAGCGGGAAGATACGCAGTATTTT
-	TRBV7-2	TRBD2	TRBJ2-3	CASSLALAGDTDTQYF	TGTGCCAGCAGCTTAGCGCTAGCGGGCGACACAGATACGCAGTATTTT
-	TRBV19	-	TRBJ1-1	CASTRRGDEAFF	TGTGCCAGTACCAGGAGGGGGGATGAAGCTTTCTTT
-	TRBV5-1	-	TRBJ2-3	CASRSLIVSGTDTQYF	TGCGCCAGCAGGTCCCTCATCGTCAGCGGCACAGATACGCAGTATTTT
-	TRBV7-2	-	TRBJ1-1	CASSLAHPPQGTEAFF	TGTGCCAGCAGCTTAGCCCACCCCCCCCAGGGCACTGAAGCTTTCTTT
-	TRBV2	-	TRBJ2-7	CASRPGSGWDEQYF	TGTGCCAGCAGACCAGGTTCAGGTTGGGACGAGCAGTACTTC